Listed below are T cell receptor beta chains from one sample, sequenced in a study of blood T cell repertoires in COVID-19. Clones were sequenced by immunoSEQ multiplex PCR, and TCRdb holds only the in-frame ones, with some missing. The table lists about 200,000 clones, 80% to 90% of them singletons. The source material was peripheral blood. The origin of the receptors is a man between 60 and 75 years old with acute or convalescent COVID-19. The CDR3 runs from the conserved cysteine through the conserved F or W. Each record gives: clone size, D gene, V gene, J gene, CDR3 DNA, CDR3 protein. A D gene is named only where the DNA matches it firmly. Clone size is given for some rows only: seen once, a few or many times, or a class if the clone is expanded.

clone size: once; D gene: -; V gene: TRBV12-2; J gene: TRBJ2-1; CDR3 DNA: TGTGCAAGTCGCCCGGCGACTAGCGGGGTTAACAATGAGCAGTTCTTC; CDR3 protein: CASRPATSGVNNEQFF
clone size: -; D gene: TRBD2; V gene: TRBV7-9; J gene: TRBJ2-5; CDR3 DNA: TGTGCCAGCAGCTTAGCGGGAGGGCCCGCAGAGACCCAGTACTTC; CDR3 protein: CASSLAGGPAETQYF
clone size: -; D gene: TRBD2; V gene: TRBV11-3; J gene: TRBJ2-1; CDR3 DNA: TGTGCCAGCAGCACCCGGACTAGCGGGAGTAGCTCCTACAATGAGCAGTTCTTC; CDR3 protein: CASSTRTSGSSSYNEQFF
clone size: -; D gene: -; V gene: TRBV27; J gene: TRBJ1-4; CDR3 DNA: TGTGCCAGCAGTTTCATCGGGGGGAATGAAAAACTGTTTTTT; CDR3 protein: CASSFIGGNEKLFF
clone size: -; D gene: -; V gene: TRBV2; J gene: TRBJ2-5; CDR3 DNA: TGTGCCAGCAGTGGAATGTTAGGGAAGGGGAAAGAGACCCAGTACTTC; CDR3 protein: CASSGMLGKGKETQYF
clone size: -; D gene: TRBD1; V gene: TRBV7-2; J gene: TRBJ1-6; CDR3 DNA: TGTGCCAGCAGCTACCGGACAGGGTCGGATCGATCACCCCTCCACTTT; CDR3 protein: CASSYRTGSDRSPLHF
clone size: -; D gene: -; V gene: TRBV7-2; J gene: TRBJ1-2; CDR3 DNA: TGTGCCAGCAGCTTACAGGGGTTTGATGGCTACACCTTC; CDR3 protein: CASSLQGFDGYTF
clone size: -; D gene: TRBD1; V gene: TRBV24-1; J gene: TRBJ1-3; CDR3 DNA: TGTGCCACCACCTACTGGACAGGTGCCCTCTCTGGAAACACCATATATTTT; CDR3 protein: CATTYWTGALSGNTIYF
clone size: -; D gene: TRBD1; V gene: TRBV5-1; J gene: TRBJ1-2; CDR3 DNA: TGCGCCAGCAGCTTGGAAGGGGGCGCCAGCTACACCTTC; CDR3 protein: CASSLEGGASYTF
clone size: -; D gene: -; V gene: TRBV6-5; J gene: TRBJ2-7; CDR3 DNA: TGTGCCAGCAGCCGGGCGGGGTCCTACGAGCAGTACTTC; CDR3 protein: CASSRAGSYEQYF
clone size: few; D gene: TRBD1; V gene: TRBV5-1; J gene: TRBJ1-3; CDR3 DNA: TGCGCCAGCAGCCCGGGACAGGAAAACACCATATATTTT; CDR3 protein: CASSPGQENTIYF
clone size: -; D gene: TRBD2; V gene: TRBV24-1; J gene: TRBJ2-1; CDR3 DNA: TGTGCCACCAGTGATCCCACTCGCGGGAGAGGAAATGAGCAGTTCTTC; CDR3 protein: CATSDPTRGRGNEQFF
clone size: -; D gene: -; V gene: TRBV25-1; J gene: TRBJ2-7; CDR3 DNA: TGTGCCAGCAGTGTGTCATCCTACGAGCAGTACTTC; CDR3 protein: CASSVSSYEQYF
clone size: few; D gene: TRBD1; V gene: TRBV18; J gene: TRBJ2-7; CDR3 DNA: TGTGCCAGCTCAACACAGGGGTACGAGCAGTACTTC; CDR3 protein: CASSTQGYEQYF
clone size: -; D gene: -; V gene: TRBV4-1; J gene: TRBJ2-1; CDR3 DNA: TGCGCCAGCAGCCAACCCGACAGGGCGGGGTCCTACAATGAGCAGTTCTTC; CDR3 protein: CASSQPDRAGSYNEQFF
clone size: -; D gene: -; V gene: TRBV25-1; J gene: TRBJ1-4; CDR3 DNA: TGTGCCAGCAGTGTGGCCGAAATCAGAGCCCAGGAAGAAAAACTGTTTTTT; CDR3 protein: CASSVAEIRAQEEKLFF
clone size: -; D gene: -; V gene: TRBV30; J gene: TRBJ1-6; CDR3 DNA: TGTGCCTGGGGCCCCGGGCAGGGCTCACCCCTCCACTTT; CDR3 protein: CAWGPGQGSPLHF
clone size: -; D gene: TRBD2; V gene: TRBV9; J gene: TRBJ2-3; CDR3 DNA: TGTGCCAGCAGCGCGACCATAGGGCTAGCGGCCACAGATACGCAGTATTTT; CDR3 protein: CASSATIGLAATDTQYF
clone size: -; D gene: TRBD2; V gene: TRBV28; J gene: TRBJ2-1; CDR3 DNA: TGTGCCAGCAGCCATGGGGGTCTAGCGGGAGGCAATGAGCAGTTCTTC; CDR3 protein: CASSHGGLAGGNEQFF
clone size: -; D gene: TRBD2; V gene: TRBV2; J gene: TRBJ2-7; CDR3 DNA: TGTGCCAGCAGTGCTCTAGCGGGGAACTACGAGCAGTACTTC; CDR3 protein: CASSALAGNYEQYF
clone size: -; D gene: TRBD2; V gene: TRBV25-1; J gene: TRBJ2-5; CDR3 DNA: TGTGCCAGCAGCGTAGCGGGAGGCCAAGAGACCCAGTACTTC; CDR3 protein: CASSVAGGQETQYF
clone size: -; D gene: -; V gene: TRBV6-6; J gene: TRBJ1-1; CDR3 DNA: TGTGCCAGCAGTTCAAGAGAGAACACTGAAGCTTTCTTT; CDR3 protein: CASSSRENTEAFF
clone size: -; D gene: TRBD1; V gene: TRBV28; J gene: TRBJ2-1; CDR3 DNA: TGTGCCAGCAGCTCCGGGACAGGGCCTTACAATGAGCAGTTCTTC; CDR3 protein: CASSSGTGPYNEQFF
clone size: -; D gene: TRBD2; V gene: TRBV18; J gene: TRBJ2-5; CDR3 DNA: TGTGCCAGCTCACCACTAGGACTAGCGGGAGGGAACCAAGAGACCCAGTACTTC; CDR3 protein: CASSPLGLAGGNQETQYF
clone size: -; D gene: TRBD2; V gene: TRBV7-9; J gene: TRBJ2-7; CDR3 DNA: TGTGCCAGCAGCTTCTTCAGGACTAGCGGAGCAACCTACGAGCAGTACTTC; CDR3 protein: CASSFFRTSGATYEQYF
clone size: -; D gene: -; V gene: TRBV24-1; J gene: TRBJ2-3; CDR3 DNA: TGTGCCACCAGTGATCCAGGGACTAGCACAGATACGCAGTATTTT; CDR3 protein: CATSDPGTSTDTQYF
clone size: -; D gene: TRBD2; V gene: TRBV28; J gene: TRBJ2-7; CDR3 DNA: TGTGCCAGCAGTCCCGGGACTAGCGGGGCCTCCTACGAGCAGTACTTC; CDR3 protein: CASSPGTSGASYEQYF